This T cell receptor (beta chain) was obtained from a study of graft-versus-host responses after intestinal transplantation (dated by TCRdb to the early 2020s). With respect to the entire study: The transplants that recipients received were multivisceral, liver-intestinal, or isolated intestinal. A peak of at least 4% donor T cells among recipient peripheral blood mononuclear cells was the definition used for donor T cell macrochimerism. Graft-versus-host and host-versus-graft alloreactive T cell clones were tracked in the graft, circulation and bone marrow after intestinal transplantation using bulk TCR-beta CDR3 sequencing. The cohort enrolled under 30 intestinal transplant recipients, one of whom was a retransplant, and a few patients without pretransplant specimens were excluded. Alloreactive clones were identified by sequencing pre-transplant mixed lymphocyte reaction products and comparing these products with unstimulated pre-transplant donor and recipient T cells. Every recipient was given anti-thymocyte globulin induction, then maintenance tacrolimus and steroids for two to three years. Instead of going to the commercial service, samples from a few later patients were sequenced in-house on an Illumina MiSeq and processed with MiXCR.

Germline trimming: 2 bases from V, 5 bases from J; junction bases outside gene matches: 6. The germline V gene encodes CDR1 LNHNV and CDR2 YYDKDF (reference sequence). The CDR3 spans 16 residues, from the cysteine through the phenylalanine. Only the CDR3 DNA stays, 48 bases, in frame from base 1. In the first month after transplant, blood samples were collected up to 4 times, and after that at least monthly when available. The method was the immunoSEQ multiplex PCR assay. For most patients, genomic DNA was subjected to high-throughput TCR-beta CDR3 sequencing by Adaptive Biotechnologies. The original methods were these. TCR sequencing data for approximately 19 patients were retrieved from Adaptive's ImmunoSEQ software; a few other patients were processed with MiXCR and VDJtools. CDR3 nucleotide sequences shared between donor and recipient were removed because the origin of such sequences could not be assigned. At least 2-fold expansion over unstimulated cells and a minimum CFSE-low frequency of 0.002% (template counts) or 0.001% (read counts) were required for clones to be classified as alloreactive. Mappable clones were those detected in sequenced pre-transplant spleen, lymph node, or MLR CFSE-low populations of the donor or recipient. Cumulative frequency of alloreactive clones was calculated as a percentage of all sequences weighted by copy number. TCRdb's version of the immuneACCESS table is confined to in-frame rearrangements and falls short of the full clone set. An unresolved V gene accounts for under half of the shortfall where checked; the remainder is of unknown origin. V, J and clone size derive from that table, while D and trimming were established from the DNA sequence. The sample includes under 50,000 clones, with 80% to 95% observed a single time. Together, the top ten hold about 4% of the sample.

General study outcomes and caveats: The relatively low number and heterogeneity of intestinal transplant patients limited the conclusions. GvH clones turned up in recipient bone marrow, with some appearing earlier in ileal mucosa or blood, a pattern consistent with an intestinal mucosal origin. In patients with donor T cell macrochimerism, the allografts had high GvH to HvG T cell clonal ratios. Early after transplant, declines in HvG clones were associated with peak levels of circulating GvH clones.

Details on this clone: The specificity of this receptor is unknown. Base-call qualities are not available, and no considerably larger clone is one nucleotide away.

The material was PBMCs, obtained roughly 110 weeks after intestinal transplantation. This TCR was recovered from a human patient who received an intestinal transplant, so some T cells may come from the graft donor. The V gene is TRBV15 and the J gene is TRBJ1-6; a stretch of 7 junction bases matches TRBD1. The CDR3 region reads CATSRKSGTDNSPLHF. The DNA sequence follows: TGTGCCACCAGCAGAAAATCCGGGACAGATAATTCACCCCTCCACTTT. Joined to the reference TRBV15 and TRBJ1-6 proteins, this CDR3 gives the full variable domain: DAMVIQNPRYQVTQFGKPVTLSCSQTLNHNVMYWYQQKSSQAPKLLFHYYDKDFNNEADTPDNFQSRRPNTSFCFLDIRSPGLGDTAMYLCATSRKSGTDNSPLHFGNGTRLTVT.